A selection of T cell receptor beta chains follows, all from one sample in a study of blood T cell repertoires in COVID-19. Sequencing used immunoSEQ multiplex PCR; TCRdb keeps in-frame clones, though not all of them. This sample has tens of thousands of clones, with around 80% found just once. The sample taken for sequencing was peripheral blood. Receptors originate from an elderly woman with active or convalescent COVID-19. CDR3s include the opening cysteine and the closing phenylalanine or tryptophan.

TRBJ1-2 TRBV27 CASSSSGTGDGYTF
TRBJ1-2 TRBV6-5 CASSYGQGAHYGYTF
TRBJ2-7 TRBV6-2/TRBV6-3 CASSLQGPISYEQYF
TRBJ2-6 TRBV5-1 CASSSTGQGVTGANVLTF
TRBJ2-3 TRBV2 CASRGFSGNTDTQYF
TRBJ1-5 TRBV4-3 CASSQEWIRGNQPQHF
TRBJ2-2 TRBV18 CASSPQTGWDTGELFF
TRBJ1-2 TRBV10-3 CAIQGGISDYGYTF
TRBJ1-6 TRBV3-1/TRBV3-2 CASSQVAIYNSPLHF
TRBJ1-2 TRBV18 CASSPLGGDRAHGYTF
TRBJ1-1 TRBV10-1 CASSRVRDTEAFF
TRBJ2-2 TRBV5-6 CASSSLQGSTGELFF
TRBJ2-6 TRBV7-9 CASSGVDSGANVLTF
TRBJ2-2 TRBV4-1 CASSLQGANTGELFF
TRBJ2-3 TRBV29-1 CSVERDSNTDTQYF
TRBJ2-5 TRBV6-1 CASSELVGGGTETQYF
TRBJ2-1 TRBV5-1 CASSLLRPGAYNEQFF
TRBJ1-2 TRBV7-2 CASSLEGHVKKDYTF
TRBJ1-2 TRBV5-1 CASSLGTEIYTF
TRBJ1-2 TRBV7-2 CASSLIPETGIYGYTF
TRBJ2-5 TRBV7-2 CASSSRDTLGETQYF
TRBJ1-1 TRBV6-5 CASSKNRENTEAFF
TRBJ1-1 TRBV10-3 CAISRGADTEAFF
TRBJ2-3 TRBV4-3 CASSQERGTVDTQYF
TRBJ2-4 TRBV6-1 CASSEGGGWTNIQYF
TRBJ1-2 TRBV10-3 CAISEGQGRGYTF
TRBJ1-5 TRBV5-6 CASSLGGGYSNQPQHF
TRBJ1-1 TRBV6-6 CASSWGGEAGTEAFF
TRBJ1-6 TRBV20-1 CSASRAIGGVPGNSPLHF
TRBJ2-3 TRBV5-6 CASSLFLTDRGVTDTQYF
TRBJ1-3 TRBV3-1/TRBV3-2 CASSRTGGNTIYF
TRBJ2-7 TRBV3-1/TRBV3-2 CASSRGTGREQYF
TRBJ2-7 TRBV7-2 CASSLAGRGGQDEQYF
TRBJ1-1 TRBV27 CASSPLRGYMNTEAFF
TRBJ1-4 TRBV5-6 CASNIGTASEKLFF
TRBJ1-5 TRBV19 CASSQGAGNQPQHF
TRBJ1-6 TRBV5-6 CASSGTRNNSPLHF
TRBJ1-5 TRBV10-3 CATGDSNNQPQHF
TRBJ1-2 TRBV28 CASISGTGEGYTF
TRBJ2-3 TRBV27 CASSLYVGGRADTQYF
TRBJ1-1 TRBV6-5 CASSYDSEAFF
TRBJ2-7 TRBV18 CASSDQGKGSYEQYF
TRBJ1-2 TRBV7-6 CASSLWAGTNYGYTF
TRBJ2-7 TRBV15 CATSADKYEQYF
TRBJ2-1 TRBV27 CASSSLAGGPNEQFF
TRBJ2-3 TRBV7-2 CASSLAGLATDTQYF